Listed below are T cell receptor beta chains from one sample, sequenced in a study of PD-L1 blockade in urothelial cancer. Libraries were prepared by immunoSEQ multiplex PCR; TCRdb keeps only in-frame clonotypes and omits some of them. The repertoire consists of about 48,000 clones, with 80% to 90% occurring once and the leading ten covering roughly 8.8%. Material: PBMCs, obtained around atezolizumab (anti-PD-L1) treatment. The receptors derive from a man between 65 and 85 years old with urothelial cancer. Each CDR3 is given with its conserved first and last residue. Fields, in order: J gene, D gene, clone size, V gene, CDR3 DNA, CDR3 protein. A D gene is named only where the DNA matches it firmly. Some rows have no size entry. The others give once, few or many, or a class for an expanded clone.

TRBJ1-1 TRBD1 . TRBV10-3 TGTGCCATCGGTACAGACAGGGCGAACACTGAAGCTTTCTTT CAIGTDRANTEAFF
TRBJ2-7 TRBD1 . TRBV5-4 TGTGCCAGCAGCCGAGACAGGGGGAGCTCCTACGAGCAGTACTTC CASSRDRGSSYEQYF
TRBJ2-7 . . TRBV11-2 TGTGCCAGCAGCTTTCGCGGCGGGAACTCCTACGAGCAGTACTTC CASSFRGGNSYEQYF
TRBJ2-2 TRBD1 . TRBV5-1 TGCGCCAGCAGCCGACAGGGGGACACCGGGGAGCTGTTTTTT CASSRQGDTGELFF
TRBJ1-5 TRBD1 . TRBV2 TGTGCCAGCTGCCGGGACAGGGAACAGCCCCAGCATTTT CASCRDREQPQHF
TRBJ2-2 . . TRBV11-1 TGTGCCAGCAGCTTAGGCCAGGTTGTAGCCGGGGAGCTGTTTTTT CASSLGQVVAGELFF
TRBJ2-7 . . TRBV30 TGTGCCTGGAGTGCGGGACTGATAAAGCAGTACTTC CAWSAGLIKQYF
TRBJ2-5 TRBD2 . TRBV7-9 TGTGCCAGCAGCAAAGCGGGAGGGCCAGAGACCCAGTACTTC CASSKAGGPETQYF
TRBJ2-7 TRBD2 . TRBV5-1 TGCGCCAGCAGCCTCGGGACTAGCGAGCGGCAGTACTTT CASSLGTSERQYF
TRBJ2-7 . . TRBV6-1 TGTGCCAGCAGTGAAGCCGCCGGGATGAACTACGAGCAGTACTTC CASSEAAGMNYEQYF
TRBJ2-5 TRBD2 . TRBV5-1 TGCGCCAGCAGCTTGTTGACTAGCGGACAAGAGACCCAGTACTTC CASSLLTSGQETQYF
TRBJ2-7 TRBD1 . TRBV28 TGTGCCAGCAGACCCACCGGGACAGGGGGAAGGGAGCAGTACTTC CASRPTGTGGREQYF
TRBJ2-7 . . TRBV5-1 TGCGCCAGCAGCTTGGAACAGGGAAGCTCCTACGAGCAGTACTTC CASSLEQGSSYEQYF
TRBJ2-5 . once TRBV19 TGTGCCAGTAGTATAGGGTCAGCGGCCCAAGAGACCCAGTACTTC CASSIGSAAQETQYF
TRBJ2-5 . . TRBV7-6 TGTGCCAGCAGCTTCTCAGAGACCCAGTACTTC CASSFSETQYF
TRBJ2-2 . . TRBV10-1 TGCGCCAGTCGGGACTCCGCGAACACCGGGGAGCTGTTTTTT CASRDSANTGELFF
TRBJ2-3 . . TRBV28 TGTGCCAGCAGTGGAGGGCAACGTAGCACAGATACGCAGTATTTT CASSGGQRSTDTQYF
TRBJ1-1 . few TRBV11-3 TGTGCCAGCAGCCGGGACACAATGAACACTGAAGCTTTCTTT CASSRDTMNTEAFF
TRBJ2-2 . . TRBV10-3 TGTGCCATCAGGGGCGGGCGGGGCACCGGGGAGCTGTTTTTT CAIRGGRGTGELFF
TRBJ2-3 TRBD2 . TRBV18 TGTGCCAGCTCACCACCGAGGGGACTACAAGCAGATACGCAGTATTTT CASSPPRGLQADTQYF
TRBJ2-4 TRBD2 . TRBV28 TGTGCCAGCAGCCAGAGACTAGCGAGTCGAGCCAAAAACATTCAGTACTTC CASSQRLASRAKNIQYF
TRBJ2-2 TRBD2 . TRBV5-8 TGTGCCAGCAGCCCGACTAGCGGGAGCCGTGCCGGGGAGCTGTTTTTT CASSPTSGSRAGELFF
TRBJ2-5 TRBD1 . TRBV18 TGTGCCAGCTCTCAACAGGGGGCGCGGGAGACCCAGTACTTC CASSQQGARETQYF
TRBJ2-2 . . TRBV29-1 TGCAGCGTTCTGGACTCGCGGGGCACCGGGGAGCTGTTTTTT CSVLDSRGTGELFF
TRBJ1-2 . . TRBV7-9 TGTGCCAGCAGCCTAGGGGGAGGATTCCAAGGGAGCTACACCTTC CASSLGGGFQGSYTF
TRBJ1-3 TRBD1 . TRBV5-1 TGCGCCAGCAGCTCTTGGGACAGGGGGCCCTCTGGAAACACCATATATTTT CASSSWDRGPSGNTIYF
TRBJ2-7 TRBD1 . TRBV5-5 TGTGCCAGCAGCGCGACAGGGTGGCACGAGCAGTACTTC CASSATGWHEQYF
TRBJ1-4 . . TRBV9 TGTGCCAGCAGCGTAGTCCCAGGGACTGGCGAAAAACTGTTTTTT CASSVVPGTGEKLFF
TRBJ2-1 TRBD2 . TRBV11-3 TGTGCCAGCAGCTCTTGGACTAGCGGGAGTTCCTACAATGAGCAGTTCTTC CASSSWTSGSSYNEQFF
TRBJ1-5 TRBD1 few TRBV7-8 TGTGCCAGCAGCCTCAGGACAGGGGATCAGCCCCAGCATTTT CASSLRTGDQPQHF
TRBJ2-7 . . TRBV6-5 TGTGCCAGCAGTTACTCGAAGGAGTCGGGCGAGCAGTACTTC CASSYSKESGEQYF
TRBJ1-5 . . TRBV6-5 TGTGCCAGCAGTTACGGGCACAGCAATCAGCCCCAGCATTTT CASSYGHSNQPQHF
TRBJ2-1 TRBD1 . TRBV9 TGTGCCAGCAGCCTTACAGGGGGCTCCTACAATGAGCAGTTCTTC CASSLTGGSYNEQFF
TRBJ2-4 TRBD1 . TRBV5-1 TGCGCCAGCAGCGTGACAGGGGGCGAAAACATTCAGTACTTC CASSVTGGENIQYF
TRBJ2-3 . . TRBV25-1 TGTGCCAGCAGTTCATCAAGACAGTCCTTCACAGATACGCAGTATTTT CASSSSRQSFTDTQYF
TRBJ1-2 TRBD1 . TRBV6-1 TGTGCCAGCAGTGACGGACAGGGGACGGGTGGCTACACCTTC CASSDGQGTGGYTF
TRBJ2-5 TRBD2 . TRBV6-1 TGTGCCAGCAGCCCGACTAGCGGGAGGTCCCAGTACTTC CASSPTSGRSQYF